This T cell receptor beta chain was identified in a study of OX40 agonist ivuxolimab in advanced cancers. TCRdb keeps only in-frame clones here, not all; method: immunoSEQ multiplex PCR. Of around 62,000 clones in the sample, over 75% are singletons; the top ten hold under 7%. Comments on this clone: This may be a read error, as it is one base from a much larger clone.

This clonotype was obtained from an adult with an advanced solid tumor such as melanoma, head and neck, liver or kidney cancer. This specimen was CD4+ or CD8+ T cells sorted from blood, taken in a trial of the OX40 agonist ivuxolimab.

For the CDR3, the DNA is TGCGCCAGCAGCCCTCCGGGAGGGGGAAAGGACACTGAAGCTTTCTTT. Its translation: CASSPPGGGKDTEAFF. This rearrangement joins TRBV4-3 to TRBJ1-1, with D tentatively TRBD1 (6 bases). Trimming took off 4 bases at V and 3 bases at J, with 18 bases between the two ends. The CDR3 has 16 amino acids. CDR1 is LGHNA and CDR2 is YSLEER in the germline V gene.